This T cell receptor beta chain was obtained from a study of CD8 T cells in acute hepatitis C reinfection. Study-wide points: A V04-02/J02-02 clonotype was among approximately 13 public ones, independent of outcome. CDR3 sequences shared with other epitopes were rare. Only TCRbeta was bulk sequenced, so alphabeta pairing of public clonotypes remains unknown. All groups preferentially used TRBV04 and TRBV06, which was not due to overrepresentation in the naive pool.

V lost 4 bases and J 8 bases, leaving 11 bases between the germline ends. CDR3 length equals 12 residues. In germline, CDR1 is SEHNR, CDR2 FQNEAQ (reference sequence). The time point is: at least 347 days after estimated infection, following spontaneous clearance. The hepatitis C virus-specific receptor repertoire was characterized directly ex vivo, with no prior expansion in culture. Every 3 months, donors from a Montreal cohort of people who inject drugs were followed. Repertoires were generated with immunoSEQ multiplex PCR, while TCRdb's copy carries only in-frame clones and drops some. The sample yields 2,500 or so clones, roughly two thirds seen once.

The sample was HCV NS3-1073 tetramer-sorted CD8+ T cells from PBMCs, taken at follow-up. The gene calls are TRBV7-9 and TRBJ1-2; D gene unclear. The receptor's source is a man aged 35-49 years who spontaneously cleared hepatitis C infection. In DNA, the CDR3 is TGTGCCAGCAGCTCCGGGAGTGGAGGCTACACCTTC. Amino acid sequence: CASSSGSGGYTF.